This passage covers 14 T cell receptor beta chains from one sample sequenced in a study of blood T cell repertoires in COVID-19. Clones were sequenced by immunoSEQ multiplex PCR, and TCRdb holds only the in-frame ones, with some missing. Altogether roughly 250,000 clones are present, about 83% being singletons, with the ten largest covering 3% to 4%. Specimen: PBMCs or T cells enriched from blood (not recorded which). These TCRs come from a woman between 40 and 50 years old who had been exposed to COVID-19.

CDR3 bases: TGTGCCAGCAGTGGACAGGGGAACTATGGCTACACCTTC. Its translation is CASSGQGNYGYTF. V gene TRBV2 combines with J gene TRBJ1-2, with 8 bases aligning to TRBD1. The germline gives CDR1 SNHLY, CDR2 FYNNEI. Germline trimming cut 4 bases from V and 2 bases from J; bases unmatched to any gene: 0. CDR3 length: 13 residues. The full variable domain, rest sourced from reference TRBV2 and TRBJ1-2, is EPEVTQTPSHQVTQMGQEVILRCVPISNHLYFYWYRQILGQKVEFLVSFYNNEISEKSEIFDDQFSVERPDGSNFTLKIRSTKLEDSAMYFCASSGQGNYGYTFGSGTRLTVV.

The chain joins TRBV9 to TRBJ2-3, with 12 bases identical to TRBD2. This CDR3 region has 19 residues. Per the germline V gene, CDR1 is SGDLS and CDR2 is YYNGEE. V was clipped by 2 bases and J by 4 bases; unmatched bases: 14. CDR3 protein: CASSVGLAGSRSIADTQYF. The DNA for the CDR3 is TGTGCCAGCAGCGTCGGACTAGCGGGGTCCCGAAGTATCGCAGATACGCAGTATTTT.

Comments on this clone: The identical CDR3 is also encoded by other nucleotide sequences in the sample. The V and J genes are TRBV18 and TRBJ2-7; D unresolved. The germline V gene encodes CDR1 KGHSH and CDR2 LQKENI. Trimming cost V 0 bases and J 2 bases, with 8 bases left between them. The CDR3 contains 14 residues. CDR3 in amino acids: CASSPPPGTYEQYF. The CDR3, as DNA: TGTGCCAGCTCACCACCCCCAGGTACCTACGAGCAGTACTTC.

This chain links TRBV19 with TRBJ2-7, with D perhaps TRBD2 (6 bases). The CDR3 extends over 13 amino acids. Germline V gene data show CDR1 as LNHDA and CDR2 as SQIVND (reference sequence). V was cut by 5 bases and J by 0 bases, with 8 bases left in between. In nucleotides, the CDR3 is TGTGCCAGTAGTGGGGGGATCTCCTACGAGCAGTACTTC. Translation: CASSGGISYEQYF.

CDR3 loop: CASSGGFLSYNEQFF. The CDR3 nucleotides read TGTGCCAGCAGCGGAGGGTTCCTCTCCTACAATGAGCAGTTCTTC. This chain links TRBV9 with TRBJ2-1; D perhaps matches TRBD2 (5 bases). The CDR3 is 15 residues long. The germline V gene has CDR1 SGDLS and CDR2 YYNGEE. The V end was cut by 3 bases, the J end by 0 bases, with 10 bases between. Complete variable domain (other parts from reference TRBV9 and TRBJ2-1): DSGVTQTPKHLITATGQRVTLRCSPRSGDLSVYWYQQSLDQGLQFLIQYYNGEERAKGNILERFSAQQFPDLHSELNLSSLELGDSALYFCASSGGFLSYNEQFFGPGTRLTVL.

The table lists this clone with a few counts. V gene TRBV28 combines with J gene TRBJ1-1; 10 bases align to TRBD1. This CDR3 region has 17 residues. Germline CDR1 and CDR2: MDHEN and SYDVKM. V gave up 5 bases and J gave up 1 base; unmatched junction bases: 10. Here the CDR3 reads CASSPIRDRGENTEAFF. The DNA of the CDR3 is TGTGCCAGCAGTCCTATTAGGGACAGGGGAGAGAACACTGAAGCTTTCTTT. The complete variable domain, with remaining parts taken from reference TRBV28 and TRBJ1-1, reads DVKVTQSSRYLVKRTGEKVFLECVQDMDHENMFWYRQDPGLGLRLIYFSYDVKMKEKGDIPEGYSVSREKKERFSLILESASTNQTSMYLCASSPIRDRGENTEAFFGQGTRLTVV.

The chain carries TRBV6-5 and TRBJ1-6; TRBD1 matches at 7 bases. J lost 0 bases, V lost 4 bases, and 3 bases had no gene match. The length of the CDR3 is 16 residues. The germline V gene has CDR1 MNHEY and CDR2 SVGAGI. CDR3 nucleotide sequence: TGTGCCAGCAGTTCCAGGGGGAGCTCCTATAATTCACCCCTCCACTTT. It is translated as CASSSRGSSYNSPLHF.

The V gene is TRBV19, the J gene TRBJ1-1; D uncertain. The CDR3 extends over 13 amino acids. Trimming pared 4 bases from V and 0 bases from J, leaving 6 bases between. Germline values: CDR1 LNHDA, CDR2 SQIVND (reference sequence). The CDR3 DNA follows: TGTGCCAGTAGTACTACAGTGAACACTGAAGCTTTCTTT. Protein: CASSTTVNTEAFF.

This chain links TRBV6-4 with TRBJ2-1; unclear D gene. The length of the CDR3 is 18 residues. V gave up 4 bases and J gave up 0 bases, with 19 bases separating them. CDR1 and CDR2 from the germline V gene are MRHNA and SNTAGT. The CDR3 coding sequence is TGTGCCAGCAGTGCCGGTGATGGAGCGAGGAGCTCCTACAATGAGCAGTTCTTC. Translating it yields CASSAGDGARSSYNEQFF.

V is TRBV7-9 and J is TRBJ1-3; TRBD1 agrees at 7 bases. This CDR3 spans 16 amino acids. Trimming removed 5 bases from V and 4 bases from J; junction bases left unmatched: 11. The germline V gene encodes CDR1 SEHNR and CDR2 FQNEAQ (reference sequence). CDR3 in DNA: TGTGCCAGCAGCCCCCCTGGCGACAGGGTGGGAAACACCATATATTTT. This sequence encodes CASSPPGDRVGNTIYF.

DNA of the CDR3: TGCGCCAGGACTCGTCGCAATCAGCCCCAGCATTTT. This sequence encodes CARTRRNQPQHF. J is TRBJ1-5 and V is TRBV10-1, with D hard to call. CDR1 and CDR2 (germline): WNHNN, SYGVQD (reference sequence). V shed 9 bases and J shed 2 bases, with 8 bases lying between them. This CDR3 is 12 amino acids long.

This rearrangement joins TRBV2 to TRBJ1-2; a weak D match, TRBD1 (6 bases). V was trimmed by 6 bases and J by 3 bases, leaving 11 bases between them. Per germline, CDR1 SNHLY and CDR2 FYNNEI. The CDR3 is made up of 13 amino acids. The CDR3 protein is CASSPQGDYGYTF. The CDR3 DNA follows: TGTGCCAGCAGCCCACAGGGAGACTATGGCTACACCTTC.

The chain employs TRBV27 and TRBJ2-7; 7 bases are shared with TRBD1. The CDR3 extends over 14 amino acids. Germline trimming cut 4 bases from V and 0 bases from J; bases unmatched to any gene: 3. Germline lookup yields CDR1 MNHEY and CDR2 SMNVEV (reference sequence). CDR3 amino acids: CASSSTGISYEQYF. The DNA of the CDR3 is TGTGCCAGCAGTTCGACAGGGATCTCCTACGAGCAGTACTTC.

The gene calls are TRBV6-5 and TRBJ2-7; 8 positions match TRBD1. The CDR3 runs 15 residues. Germline V gene sequence: CDR1 MNHEY, CDR2 SVGAGI. With 7 bases clipped from V and 1 base from J, the junction kept 9 bases outside the gene matches. CDR3 sequence reads: CASNQGAFSSYEQYF. The CDR3, as DNA: TGTGCCAGCAATCAGGGGGCGTTTAGTTCCTACGAGCAGTACTTC.